A single sample gave rise to the 17 T cell receptor beta chains below, sequenced in a study of shared clonotypes between healthy human individuals. Positive CCR7 selection of CD45RO-negative cells yielded the naive CD8 cells, and terminally differentiated effector memory CD45RA+ cells were excluded. Profiled with immunoSEQ multiplex PCR; TCRdb holds only in-frame clones, not every one. The sample consists of some 2.1 million clones, 93% of them appearing once. Sequencing used naive CD8+ T cells from PBMCs. The receptors come from a man aged 18 to 30 in good health. Some clones in this sample may be carry-over from other donors' samples.

The CDR3 bases are TGTGCCAGCAGCTCAACAGTGGGGGCGGGTTATGAGCAGTTCTTC. It codes for CASSSTVGAGYEQFF. This chain links TRBV5-4 with TRBJ2-1; the D gene is possibly TRBD1 (6 bases). This CDR3 comprises 15 residues. CDR1 is SGHNT and CDR2 is YYREEE in the germline V gene (reference sequence). Trimming cost V 3 bases and J 8 bases, with 18 bases left between them.

The CDR3 loop is CASSEEGMDYGYTF. CDR3 in DNA: TGTGCCAGCAGCGAGGAGGGCATGGACTATGGCTACACCTTC. This chain links TRBV9 with TRBJ1-2; D gene unclear. This CDR3 has 14 amino acids. Between the trimmed V and J ends, which lost 3 bases and 3 bases, there was a span of 12 bases. Per germline, CDR1 SGDLS and CDR2 YYNGEE.

The chain carries TRBV18 and TRBJ2-3; D is perhaps TRBD1 or TRBD2 (5 bases each). Trimming left V 4 bases short and J 5 bases short, with 13 bases between. There are 14 residues in the CDR3. Germline lookup yields CDR1 KGHSH and CDR2 LQKENI. The CDR3 DNA reads TGTGCCAGCTCACTGGTGAAGGGGAGAGATACGCAGTATTTT. It translates to CASSLVKGRDTQYF.

The CDR3 DNA reads as TGTGCCAGCAGTTACTCGGGACAGATGAACACTGAAGCTTTCTTT. It specifies CASSYSGQMNTEAFF. The genes are TRBV6-5 and TRBJ1-1, with TRBD1 matching 7 bases. J was trimmed by 0 bases and V by 0 bases; bases with no gene match: 1. Germline values: CDR1 MNHEY, CDR2 SVGAGI. CDR3 length: 15 amino acids.

The V gene is TRBV27, the J gene TRBJ1-2; D is perhaps TRBD1 (5 bases). CDR3 length equals 15 residues. CDR1 MNHEY and CDR2 SMNVEV come from the germline V gene (reference sequence). With 0 bases removed from V and 8 bases from J, the gap between germline ends came to 16 bases. The DNA of the CDR3 is TGTGCCAGCAGTTTATCGGGTCAGGGACTGGGGGGCTACACCTTC. This translates into CASSLSGQGLGGYTF.

This rearrangement joins TRBV7-6 to TRBJ2-1; 10 bases line up with TRBD2. Trimming at V came to 4 bases and at J to 0 bases, leaving 6 bases not matched to a gene. There are 17 residues in the CDR3. CDR1 and CDR2 from the germline V gene are SGHVS and FNYEAQ. The CDR3 nucleotides are TGTGCCAGCAGCTGGAGCGGGAGGGAAAGCTCCTACAATGAGCAGTTCTTC. Translated, it gives CASSWSGRESSYNEQFF. Drawing the rest from reference TRBV7-6 and TRBJ2-1, the complete variable domain is GAGVSQSPRYKVTKRGQDVALRCDPISGHVSLYWYRQALGQGPEFLTYFNYEAQQDKSGLPNDRFSAERPEGSISTLTIQRTEQRDSAMYRCASSWSGRESSYNEQFFGPGTRLTVL.

This chain uses TRBV28 with TRBJ2-5; 13 positions match TRBD2. CDR3 length: 17 amino acids. Losses at the gene ends were 6 bases for V and 5 bases for J; bases not matched to a gene: 12. Germline V gives CDR1 MDHEN, CDR2 SYDVKM. CDR3: CASSERLAGGVAETQYF. The DNA of the CDR3 is TGTGCCAGCAGCGAGCGACTAGCGGGAGGTGTCGCTGAGACCCAGTACTTC.

As for this clone: Additional DNA sequences in this sample encode the identical CDR3. The chain combines TRBV9 with TRBJ2-1; 11 bases fit TRBD2. V trimming: 4 bases; J trimming: 4 bases; junction bases outside the gene matches: 4. Germline CDR1 and CDR2: SGDLS and YYNGEE. This CDR3 contains 15 residues. CDR3 sequence reads: CASSPGLAGYNEQFF. As DNA, the CDR3 is TGTGCCAGCAGCCCTGGACTAGCGGGTTACAATGAGCAGTTCTTC.

In its sample, this clone was seen a few times. Other nucleotide sequences from this sample produce the same CDR3. The rearrangement uses TRBV28 and TRBJ1-5; D unclear. The CDR3 contains 11 residues. Germline loops: CDR1 MDHEN, CDR2 SYDVKM. Trimming removed 6 bases at V and 9 bases at J, with 9 bases between. CDR3 residues: CASSPGGPQHF. CDR3 bases: TGTGCCAGCAGCCCCGGTGGGCCCCAGCATTTT.

The CDR3, as DNA: TGTGCCAGCAGTTTATCCCCCGGGACAGGGATCTATGGCTACACCTTC. Translated: CASSLSPGTGIYGYTF. The rearrangement uses TRBV27 and TRBJ1-2, with 9 positions matching TRBD1. The ends lost 0 bases at V and 4 bases at J; junction bases unmatched: 6. In germline, CDR1 is MNHEY, CDR2 SMNVEV (reference sequence). CDR3 length: 16 residues.

The chain uses TRBV25-1 and TRBJ1-2; D remains unclear. Germline CDR1 and CDR2: MGHDK and SYGVNS. Between the trimmed V and J ends, which lost 1 base and 1 base, there was a span of 10 bases. The CDR3 totals 15 residues. The CDR3 region has the DNA TGTGCCAGCAGTGAATTAGGGCAGTTTAACTATGGCTACACCTTC. Its protein product is CASSELGQFNYGYTF.

The rearrangement links TRBV5-1 to TRBJ2-7; the match to TRBD2 covers 9 bases. V lost 0 bases, J lost 5 bases, and 6 bases stayed unmatched. The germline CDR1 and CDR2 sequences are SGHRS and YFSETQ. The CDR3 sequence is 15 residues long. CDR3 in amino acids: CASSLVAGGRNEQYF. The CDR3 coding sequence is TGCGCCAGCAGCTTGGTGGCGGGAGGGAGAAACGAGCAGTACTTC.

The V and J genes are TRBV18 and TRBJ2-2; 8 bases are shared with TRBD2. The V gene's germline CDR1 is KGHSH and CDR2 LQKENI. The CDR3 runs 15 residues. The trim removed 4 bases at V and 6 bases at J, leaving 7 bases unmatched. CDR3 sequence reads: CASSRLALNAGELFF. CDR3 nucleotides: TGTGCCAGCTCACGACTAGCGCTCAACGCCGGGGAGCTGTTTTTT.

The chain recombines TRBV28 with TRBJ2-1; D is uncertain. There are 14 residues in the CDR3. CDR1 MDHEN and CDR2 SYDVKM come from the germline V gene. V lost 6 bases, J lost 6 bases, and 15 bases lay in between. The CDR3 loop reads CASSPLFRPNEQFF. The DNA of the CDR3 is TGTGCCAGCAGCCCCCTATTCCGTCCCAATGAGCAGTTCTTC.

The CDR3 reads CSARFSGDAFF. CDR3 bases: TGCAGTGCTAGATTTTCGGGCGACGCTTTCTTT. This chain joins TRBV20-1 and TRBJ1-1; no clear D. This CDR3 has 11 amino acids. V was cut by 2 bases and J by 11 bases, with 12 bases left in between. Germline assignment: CDR1 DFQATT and CDR2 SNEGSKA (reference sequence).

The chain joins TRBV5-5 to TRBJ1-1; D call uncertain. Germline CDR1 SGHKS, CDR2 YYEKEE (reference sequence). V gave up 0 bases and J gave up 7 bases, with 16 bases separating them. CDR3 length equals 15 residues. CDR3 protein: CASSLVRQALHEAFF. CDR3 sequence (DNA): TGTGCCAGCAGCTTGGTTAGGCAGGCCCTTCATGAAGCTTTCTTT. Full variable domain (outside the CDR3, taken from reference TRBV5-5 and TRBJ1-1): DAGVTQSPTHLIKTRGQQVTLRCSPISGHKSVSWYQQVLGQGPQFIFQYYEKEERGRGNFPDRFSARQFPNYSSELNVNALLLGDSALYLCASSLVRQALHEAFFGQGTRLTVV.

The chain combines TRBV28 with TRBJ1-1, with D possibly being TRBD1 (6 bases). Trimming left V 6 bases short and J 7 bases short, with 15 bases between. CDR1 is MDHEN and CDR2 is SYDVKM in the germline V gene. The CDR3 runs 13 residues. In DNA form, the CDR3 reads TGTGCCAGCAGCCGGGACATGGGGAATGAAGCTTTCTTT. It specifies CASSRDMGNEAFF.